One sample yielded the 10 T cell receptor beta chains listed below, sequenced in a study of CD8+CD57+ T cells in acquired aplastic anemia. Genomic DNA served as template for TCR beta VDJ and CDR3 profiling. Each CDR3 protein gets one entry after TCRdb re-called the reads with MiXCR. This table holds 150,000 or so distinct CDR3 sequences, 55% to 80% found once. What was sequenced was sorted CD4+, CD8+, or CD8+CD57+ T cells (not recorded which) from PBMCs. The receptors stem from a human donor in good health.

The chain is built from TRBV25-1 and TRBJ2-2; D is unclear. Germline values: CDR1 MGHDK, CDR2 SYGVNS. V was clipped by 4 bases and J by 7 bases, with 4 bases between them. The CDR3 covers 11 residues. This chain's CDR3 is CASSVVGELFF. In DNA form, the CDR3 reads TGTGCCAGCAGTGTCGTCGGGGAGCTGTTTTTT.

This clonotype has ten or more counts. V usage is TRBV2 and J usage is TRBJ2-1, with D hard to call. The V gene lost 6 bases and the J gene lost 0 bases, with 9 bases spanning the gap. The CDR3 extends over 14 amino acids. Per germline, CDR1 SNHLY and CDR2 FYNNEI. The CDR3 protein is CASRATSSYNEQFF. The CDR3 DNA reads TGTGCCAGCAGGGCGACAAGCTCCTACAATGAGCAGTTCTTC. Supplemented by reference TRBV2 and TRBJ2-1, the full variable domain reads EPEVTQTPSHQVTQMGQEVILRCVPISNHLYFYWYRQILGQKVEFLVSFYNNEISEKSEIFDDQFSVERPDGSNFTLKIRSTKLEDSAMYFCASRATSSYNEQFFGPGTRLTVL.

The rearrangement joins TRBV2 to TRBJ1-1, with D uncertain. Trimming cost V 5 bases and J 1 base, with 11 bases left between them. Germline-derived CDR1 and CDR2 are SNHLY and FYNNEI. There are 14 residues in the CDR3. CDR3 loop: CASSSSSRNTEAFF. The CDR3 DNA reads as TGTGCCAGCAGTTCCAGCTCGCGGAACACTGAAGCTTTCTTT.

This clonotype has a single count. V usage is TRBV15 and J usage is TRBJ1-4; no definite D call. Trimming cost V 6 bases and J 7 bases, with 3 bases left between them. The CDR3 loop spans 10 amino acids. The germline V gene encodes CDR1 LNHNV and CDR2 YYDKDF (reference sequence). The CDR3 loop reads CATRGEKLFF. The CDR3 region has the DNA TGTGCCACCAGAGGTGAAAAACTGTTTTTT.

The gene calls are TRBV7-3 and TRBJ1-2, with 7 bases lining up with TRBD1. The junction had 13 bases not matched to a gene; V was cut back by 7 bases and J by 2 bases. The CDR3 totals 16 residues. Germline CDR1 SGHTA, CDR2 FQGTGA. CDR3 nucleotide sequence: TGTGCCAGCACACAGGGGCCCTCGACCCCCAACTATGGCTACACCTTC. It encodes CASTQGPSTPNYGYTF.

This chain joins TRBV7-3 and TRBJ2-7; D is uncertain. V gave up 2 bases and J gave up 0 bases, with 14 bases separating them. Germline-derived CDR1 and CDR2 are SGHTA and FQGTGA. The CDR3 has 16 residues. As DNA, the CDR3 is TGTGCCAGCAGCTTAGCGACGCGGCCAAGCTCCTACGAGCAGTACTTC. Translation gives CASSLATRPSSYEQYF.

The sample holds many counts of this clonotype. For the CDR3, the DNA is TGCAGTGCCCATAGCGGATCCTACGAGCAGTACTTC. Its protein product is CSAHSGSYEQYF. This chain joins TRBV20-1 and TRBJ2-7; a weak D match, TRBD2 (6 bases). Germline-derived CDR1 and CDR2 are DFQATT and SNEGSKA (reference sequence). V shed 6 bases and J shed 1 base, with 10 bases lying between them. CDR3 size: 12 residues.

The CDR3 region is CASSFSLRNTEAFF. In DNA form, the CDR3 reads TGTGCCAGCAGCTTTTCCCTGAGGAACACTGAAGCTTTCTTT. The chain uses TRBV7-9 and TRBJ1-1; D call uncertain. V gave up 3 bases and J gave up 1 base, with 9 bases separating them. Germline CDR1 and CDR2: SEHNR and FQNEAQ (reference sequence). This CDR3 is built from 14 residues.

This clonotype was seen repeatedly, ten times or more. The chain combines TRBV29-1 with TRBJ2-1; D may be TRBD1 (5 bases). Between the trimmed V and J ends, which lost 3 bases and 0 bases, there was a span of 9 bases. The CDR3 sequence is 14 residues long. Germline-derived CDR1 and CDR2 are SQVTM and ANQGSEA. The CDR3 sequence: CSVDARGSYNEQFF. The CDR3 DNA sequence: TGCAGCGTTGATGCAAGGGGCTCCTACAATGAGCAGTTCTTC.

The V call is TRBV6-6, the J call TRBJ1-2; tentative D call: TRBD1 (5 bases). Germline CDR1 and CDR2: MNHNY and SVGAGI (reference sequence). This CDR3 contains 14 residues. V shed 0 bases and J shed 5 bases, with 10 bases lying between them. The CDR3 loop is CASSYSAGRYGYTF. The CDR3 DNA is TGTGCCAGCAGTTACTCGGCAGGGCGGTATGGCTACACCTTC.